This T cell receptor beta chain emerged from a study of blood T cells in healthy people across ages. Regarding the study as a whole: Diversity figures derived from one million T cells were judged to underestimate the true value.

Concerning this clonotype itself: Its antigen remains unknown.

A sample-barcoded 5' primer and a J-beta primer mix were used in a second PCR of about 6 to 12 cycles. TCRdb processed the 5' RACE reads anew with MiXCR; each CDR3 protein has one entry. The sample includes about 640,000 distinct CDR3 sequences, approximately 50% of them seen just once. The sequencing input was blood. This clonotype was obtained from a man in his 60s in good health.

The CDR3 sequence: CASSQAEAGYQETQYF. The CDR3 nucleotides read TGCGCCAGCAGCCAAGCTGAGGCGGGGTACCAAGAGACCCAGTACTTC. The rearrangement uses TRBV4-1 and TRBJ2-5; maybe TRBD2 (6 bases). With 1 base removed from V and 0 bases from J, the gap between germline ends came to 12 bases. Germline V CDR1 and CDR2: MGHRA, YSYEKL. The CDR3 has 16 residues.